This T cell receptor beta chain emerged from a study of T cells after yellow fever vaccination. The study, taken as a whole, reports: Post-booster samples contained most primary-vaccination clones (about 96% CD4, around 90% CD8). Highly abundant clonotypes carried over from the bulk population could end up in FACS-sorted repertoires as contaminants.

The germline V gene encodes CDR1 MNHEY and CDR2 SVGAGI. With 6 bases removed from V and 14 bases from J, the gap between germline ends came to 11 bases. The CDR3 is 11 amino acids. MiXCR was run by TCRdb on the 5' RACE reads, yielding one entry per CDR3 protein. The repertoire holds about 320,000 distinct CDR3 sequences, with 4% to 5.5% as singletons. Points on this clonotype: The antigen is not known.

This TCR derives from a man younger than 30 who received the YFV17D yellow fever vaccine. The V call is TRBV6-5, the J call TRBJ1-6; D remains ambiguous. The material sequenced was PBMCs, taken 15 days after the yellow fever booster vaccination. CDR3 region: CASSDLEALHF. For the CDR3, the DNA is TGTGCCAGCAGCGACCTTGAAGCCCTCCACTTT.